This TCR beta chain derives from a study of T cells expressing NK-cell markers. About the study: TCR beta repertoires came from sorted CD3+CD56+NKG2C+, CD3+CD56+NKG2C- and CD3+CD56-NKG2C+ T cells.

As concerns this clonotype: Its antigen remains unidentified.

Study-wide results and limits: These same clonotypes (in a few donors) also led the CD3+CD56-NKG2C+ fraction.

Reanalyzing the 5' RACE reads, TCRdb keeps one entry per CDR3 protein, without DNA. This repertoire includes 500,000 to 600,000 distinct CDR3 sequences. The CDR3 covers 13 residues. The source is a man between 18 and 35 years old in good health. This chain joins TRBV21-1 and TRBJ1-2; the D call from TCRdb, TRBD1, cannot be confirmed without DNA. TRBV21-1 is listed as a pseudogene. The sample taken for sequencing was blood T cells: a sorted CD56 or NKG2C T cell subset, CD4+ or CD8+ T cells, or bulk PBMC T cells (not recorded which). The CDR3 here is CASSTGAPASYTF.